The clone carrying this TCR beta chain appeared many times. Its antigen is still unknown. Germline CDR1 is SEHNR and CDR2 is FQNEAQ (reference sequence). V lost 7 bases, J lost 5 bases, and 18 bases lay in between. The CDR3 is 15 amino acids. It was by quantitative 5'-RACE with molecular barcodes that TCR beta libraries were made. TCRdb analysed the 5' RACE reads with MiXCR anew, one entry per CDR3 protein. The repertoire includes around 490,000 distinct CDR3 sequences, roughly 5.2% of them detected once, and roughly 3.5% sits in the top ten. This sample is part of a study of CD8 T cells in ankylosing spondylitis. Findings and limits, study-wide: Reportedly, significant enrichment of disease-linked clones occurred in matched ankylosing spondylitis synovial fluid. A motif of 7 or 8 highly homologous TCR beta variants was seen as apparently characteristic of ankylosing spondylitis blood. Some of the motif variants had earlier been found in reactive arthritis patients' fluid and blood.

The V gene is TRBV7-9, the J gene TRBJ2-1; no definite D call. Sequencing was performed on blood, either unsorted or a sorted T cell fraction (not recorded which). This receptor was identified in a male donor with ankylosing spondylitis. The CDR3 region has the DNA TGTGCCAGCAAAGGGATCTTGCAGCGAAACAATGAGCAGTTCTTC. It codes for CASKGILQRNNEQFF.